The rows below give T cell receptor beta chains drawn from one sample of a study of PD-L1 blockade in urothelial cancer. Only in-frame clones appear in the TCRdb table, and some are missing; sequencing was by immunoSEQ multiplex PCR. The data contain 25,000 to 35,000 clones, over 80% of them singletons. This specimen consisted of PBMCs, obtained around atezolizumab (anti-PD-L1) treatment. The source is a man aged 45 to 65 with urothelial cancer. Both conserved end residues are part of each CDR3. Fields, in order: clone size, D gene, V gene, J gene, CDR3 protein, CDR3 DNA. D genes are given only for firm matches. Some rows have no size entry. The others give once, few or many, or a class for an expanded clone.

abundance: .; d_gene: .; v_gene: TRBV4-1; j_gene: TRBJ1-4; CDR3aa: CASSQAPIYNEKLFF; CDR3nt: TGCGCCAGCAGCCAAGCTCCAATCTATAATGAAAAACTGTTTTTT
abundance: few; d_gene: .; v_gene: TRBV19; j_gene: TRBJ2-7; CDR3aa: CASSIDLTPSYEQYF; CDR3nt: TGTGCCAGTAGTATAGATCTAACCCCTTCCTACGAGCAGTACTTC
abundance: .; d_gene: TRBD1; v_gene: TRBV2; j_gene: TRBJ1-2; CDR3aa: CASRRDRPPNYGYTF; CDR3nt: TGTGCCAGCAGGAGGGACAGACCTCCTAACTATGGCTACACCTTC
abundance: .; d_gene: TRBD1; v_gene: TRBV27; j_gene: TRBJ2-2; CDR3aa: CASSRDRVETGELFF; CDR3nt: TGTGCCAGCAGTAGAGACAGGGTCGAGACCGGGGAGCTGTTTTTT
abundance: .; d_gene: TRBD2; v_gene: TRBV19; j_gene: TRBJ2-1; CDR3aa: CASSILPQASGTYNEQFF; CDR3nt: TGTGCCAGTAGTATCTTGCCTCAGGCTAGCGGGACCTACAATGAGCAGTTCTTC
abundance: .; d_gene: .; v_gene: TRBV29-1; j_gene: TRBJ2-7; CDR3aa: CSVEVQGSEYF; CDR3nt: TGCAGCGTTGAAGTCCAGGGATCCGAGTACTTC
abundance: .; d_gene: .; v_gene: TRBV9; j_gene: TRBJ2-6; CDR3aa: CASSVPEQYSGANVLTF; CDR3nt: TGTGCCAGCAGCGTCCCCGAACAGTACTCTGGGGCCAACGTCCTGACTTTC
abundance: .; d_gene: TRBD2; v_gene: TRBV19; j_gene: TRBJ2-4; CDR3aa: CASRHGTSGGAMNIQYF; CDR3nt: TGTGCCAGTAGACACGGGACTAGCGGGGGGGCGATGAACATTCAGTACTTC
abundance: .; d_gene: .; v_gene: TRBV7-9; j_gene: TRBJ2-7; CDR3aa: CASSLVRGDLYEQYF; CDR3nt: TGTGCCAGCAGCTTAGTCAGGGGGGACCTCTACGAGCAGTACTTC
abundance: .; d_gene: TRBD1; v_gene: TRBV18; j_gene: TRBJ2-5; CDR3aa: CASSPGTEETQYF; CDR3nt: TGTGCCAGCTCACCCGGGACAGAAGAGACCCAGTACTTC
abundance: .; d_gene: .; v_gene: TRBV29-1; j_gene: TRBJ2-7; CDR3aa: CSVGAPAAYEQYF; CDR3nt: TGCAGCGTTGGGGCGCCCGCAGCCTACGAGCAGTACTTC
abundance: .; d_gene: .; v_gene: TRBV28; j_gene: TRBJ1-2; CDR3aa: CASMSVVYGYTF; CDR3nt: TGTGCCAGCATGTCGGTCGTCTATGGCTACACCTTC
abundance: .; d_gene: .; v_gene: TRBV7-9; j_gene: TRBJ1-5; CDR3aa: CASSRGPGNQPQHF; CDR3nt: TGTGCCAGCAGCCGAGGCCCTGGCAATCAGCCCCAGCATTTT
abundance: .; d_gene: TRBD2; v_gene: TRBV7-2; j_gene: TRBJ2-1; CDR3aa: CASSRTSVTYNEQFF; CDR3nt: TGTGCCAGCAGCCGTACTAGCGTAACCTACAATGAGCAGTTCTTC
abundance: .; d_gene: .; v_gene: TRBV5-6; j_gene: TRBJ2-5; CDR3aa: CASSHTATDQETQYF; CDR3nt: TGTGCCAGCAGCCATACCGCGACAGACCAAGAGACCCAGTACTTC
abundance: .; d_gene: .; v_gene: TRBV28; j_gene: TRBJ2-5; CDR3aa: CASSLQGGAQYF; CDR3nt: TGTGCCAGCAGTTTACAGGGTGGGGCCCAGTACTTC
abundance: .; d_gene: TRBD1; v_gene: TRBV15; j_gene: TRBJ2-5; CDR3aa: CATSSPFQGAEETQYF; CDR3nt: TGTGCCACCAGCAGCCCTTTCCAGGGGGCCGAAGAGACCCAGTACTTC
abundance: once; d_gene: .; v_gene: TRBV6-4; j_gene: TRBJ1-3; CDR3aa: CARDKASGNTIYF; CDR3nt: TGTGCCAGGGACAAAGCCTCTGGAAACACTATATATTTT
abundance: .; d_gene: TRBD1; v_gene: TRBV11-3; j_gene: TRBJ2-5; CDR3aa: CASSLAGGEETQYF; CDR3nt: TGTGCCAGCAGCTTAGCAGGGGGCGAGGAGACCCAGTACTTC
abundance: .; d_gene: .; v_gene: TRBV2; j_gene: TRBJ2-1; CDR3aa: CASRGDSRDEQFF; CDR3nt: TGTGCCAGCAGGGGAGACTCCCGGGATGAGCAGTTCTTC
abundance: .; d_gene: TRBD1; v_gene: TRBV19; j_gene: TRBJ1-2; CDR3aa: CASSPWDRANYGYTF; CDR3nt: TGTGCCAGTAGTCCCTGGGACAGGGCGAACTATGGCTACACCTTC
abundance: .; d_gene: TRBD1; v_gene: TRBV7-6; j_gene: TRBJ2-2; CDR3aa: CASSPDRGGTGELFF; CDR3nt: TGTGCCAGCAGCCCCGACAGGGGAGGCACCGGGGAGCTGTTTTTT
abundance: .; d_gene: .; v_gene: TRBV25-1; j_gene: TRBJ1-1; CDR3aa: CASSEEATGQMNTEAFF; CDR3nt: TGTGCCAGCAGTGAAGAGGCCACAGGGCAGATGAACACTGAAGCTTTCTTT
abundance: .; d_gene: TRBD1; v_gene: TRBV19; j_gene: TRBJ1-5; CDR3aa: CASSIRGQGDQPQHF; CDR3nt: TGTGCCAGTAGTATCAGGGGCCAGGGGGATCAGCCCCAGCATTTT
abundance: once; d_gene: .; v_gene: TRBV4-1; j_gene: TRBJ1-5; CDR3aa: CASSPPIGDSDYGNQPQHF; CDR3nt: TGCGCCAGCAGCCCCCCCATTGGGGACTCTGACTATGGCAATCAGCCCCAGCATTTT
abundance: .; d_gene: .; v_gene: TRBV27; j_gene: TRBJ2-7; CDR3aa: CASSQRQLYEQYF; CDR3nt: TGTGCCAGCAGTCAGCGACAGCTCTACGAGCAGTACTTC
abundance: .; d_gene: .; v_gene: TRBV19; j_gene: TRBJ1-5; CDR3aa: CASSIRDQPQHF; CDR3nt: TGTGCCAGTAGTATCCGAGATCAGCCCCAGCATTTT
abundance: .; d_gene: TRBD2; v_gene: TRBV18; j_gene: TRBJ2-5; CDR3aa: CASSPRTSGGQYQETQYF; CDR3nt: TGTGCCAGCTCACCACGGACTAGCGGGGGGCAGTACCAAGAGACCCAGTACTTC
abundance: once; d_gene: TRBD2; v_gene: TRBV27; j_gene: TRBJ2-4; CDR3aa: CASTSIGGVAKNIQYF; CDR3nt: TGTGCCAGCACCTCAATTGGGGGGGTGGCCAAAAACATTCAGTACTTC
abundance: few; d_gene: TRBD1; v_gene: TRBV7-9; j_gene: TRBJ1-4; CDR3aa: CASSLLTGGEKLFF; CDR3nt: TGTGCCAGCAGCTTGTTGACAGGGGGTGAAAAACTGTTTTTT
abundance: once; d_gene: .; v_gene: TRBV28; j_gene: TRBJ2-5; CDR3aa: CASVGREFQETQYF; CDR3nt: TGTGCCTCTGTCGGCCGGGAATTCCAAGAGACCCAGTACTTC
abundance: .; d_gene: .; v_gene: TRBV30; j_gene: TRBJ2-1; CDR3aa: CAWSVNGVSYNEQFF; CDR3nt: TGTGCCTGGAGTGTAAACGGGGTCTCCTACAATGAGCAGTTCTTC
abundance: once; d_gene: TRBD1; v_gene: TRBV19; j_gene: TRBJ2-5; CDR3aa: CASQTGARVGETQYF; CDR3nt: TGTGCCAGTCAGACAGGGGCGAGAGTAGGAGAGACCCAGTACTTC
abundance: once; d_gene: TRBD2; v_gene: TRBV19; j_gene: TRBJ2-1; CDR3aa: CASHESGGRQFF; CDR3nt: TGTGCCAGCCATGAGAGCGGGGGGCGTCAGTTCTTC
abundance: .; d_gene: TRBD1; v_gene: TRBV6-5; j_gene: TRBJ1-2; CDR3aa: CASRQGAHSNYGYTF; CDR3nt: TGTGCCAGCCGACAGGGGGCCCACTCTAACTATGGCTACACCTTC
abundance: .; d_gene: .; v_gene: TRBV30; j_gene: TRBJ2-7; CDR3aa: CAWRGTVSYEQYF; CDR3nt: TGTGCCTGGAGAGGAACAGTCTCCTACGAGCAGTACTTC
abundance: few; d_gene: TRBD2; v_gene: TRBV7-2; j_gene: TRBJ2-5; CDR3aa: CASSLGGGGGETQYF; CDR3nt: TGTGCCAGCAGCTTAGGAGGCGGGGGGGGAGAGACCCAGTACTTC
abundance: .; d_gene: TRBD2; v_gene: TRBV27; j_gene: TRBJ2-7; CDR3aa: CASSAPGLAGGPHEQYF; CDR3nt: TGTGCCAGCAGTGCCCCGGGACTAGCGGGAGGGCCCCACGAGCAGTACTTC
abundance: few; d_gene: .; v_gene: TRBV14; j_gene: TRBJ2-7; CDR3aa: CASSHNSLYEQYF; CDR3nt: TGTGCCAGCAGCCATAACAGCCTCTACGAGCAGTACTTC
abundance: .; d_gene: TRBD2; v_gene: TRBV7-9; j_gene: TRBJ2-3; CDR3aa: CASSKNAGTMADTQYF; CDR3nt: TGTGCCAGCAGCAAAAATGCCGGGACTATGGCAGATACGCAGTATTTT
abundance: .; d_gene: .; v_gene: TRBV19; j_gene: TRBJ2-5; CDR3aa: CASSILGLETQYF; CDR3nt: TGTGCCAGTAGTATCTTGGGGCTTGAGACCCAGTACTTC
abundance: .; d_gene: .; v_gene: TRBV18; j_gene: TRBJ2-4; CDR3aa: CASSPAEIKNIQYF; CDR3nt: TGTGCCAGCTCACCAGCGGAAATAAAAAACATTCAGTACTTC
abundance: .; d_gene: .; v_gene: TRBV18; j_gene: TRBJ1-1; CDR3aa: CASSPTGNTEAFF; CDR3nt: TGTGCCAGCTCACCGACAGGGAACACTGAAGCTTTCTTT
abundance: .; d_gene: .; v_gene: TRBV25-1; j_gene: TRBJ2-1; CDR3aa: CASSAASLYNEQFF; CDR3nt: TGTGCCAGCAGTGCCGCCTCACTTTACAATGAGCAGTTCTTC
abundance: .; d_gene: TRBD1; v_gene: TRBV5-1; j_gene: TRBJ1-1; CDR3aa: CASGRTGAEAFF; CDR3nt: TGCGCCAGCGGTCGGACAGGGGCTGAAGCTTTCTTT
abundance: once; d_gene: TRBD1; v_gene: TRBV6-5; j_gene: TRBJ2-2; CDR3aa: CASSWTGGTGELFF; CDR3nt: TGTGCCAGCAGTTGGACAGGGGGCACCGGGGAGCTGTTTTTT
abundance: .; d_gene: .; v_gene: TRBV11-3; j_gene: TRBJ2-3; CDR3aa: CASSSSTGFTDTQYF; CDR3nt: TGTGCCAGCAGCTCCTCTACAGGGTTCACAGATACGCAGTATTTT
abundance: once; d_gene: TRBD1; v_gene: TRBV7-9; j_gene: TRBJ1-4; CDR3aa: CASSPGQGLSEKLFF; CDR3nt: TGTGCCAGCAGCCCGGGACAGGGACTGAGCGAAAAACTGTTTTTT
abundance: .; d_gene: TRBD2; v_gene: TRBV7-2; j_gene: TRBJ2-7; CDR3aa: CASSLRLAGEGEQYF; CDR3nt: TGTGCCAGCAGCTTAAGACTAGCGGGAGAAGGCGAGCAGTACTTC
abundance: .; d_gene: .; v_gene: TRBV6-5; j_gene: TRBJ2-1; CDR3aa: CASSYGRAYNEQFF; CDR3nt: TGTGCCAGCAGTTACGGTCGAGCTTACAATGAGCAGTTCTTC
abundance: .; d_gene: TRBD2; v_gene: TRBV7-2; j_gene: TRBJ2-1; CDR3aa: CASSQKPSGALDNEQFF; CDR3nt: TGTGCCAGCAGTCAGAAGCCTAGCGGGGCTTTGGACAATGAGCAGTTCTTC
abundance: few; d_gene: .; v_gene: TRBV2; j_gene: TRBJ1-5; CDR3aa: CASSEVGGFNQPQHF; CDR3nt: TGTGCCAGCAGTGAAGTCGGAGGGTTCAATCAGCCCCAGCATTTT
abundance: .; d_gene: TRBD2; v_gene: TRBV5-4; j_gene: TRBJ2-7; CDR3aa: CASSLRAGVRGPSYEQYF; CDR3nt: TGTGCCAGCAGCTTGAGGGCGGGAGTGAGGGGACCCTCCTACGAGCAGTACTTC